This entry concerns a single T cell receptor beta chain. Sequencing used immunoSEQ multiplex PCR; TCRdb keeps in-frame clones, though not all of them. The top ten clones hold approximately 14% of a sample with roughly 60,000 clones, roughly four fifths of them seen once. These data come from a study of glioma-infiltrating T cells after dendritic cell vaccination. Specified time point: after dendritic cell vaccination, including at tumor progression/relapse. V was trimmed by 4 bases and J by 3 bases, leaving 15 bases between them. The CDR3 covers 16 residues. From germline, CDR1 is SNHLY and CDR2 FYNNEI.

The chain employs TRBV2 and TRBJ2-2; perhaps TRBD2 as D (7 bases). The clonotype was recovered from a human donor with glioblastoma. The sequenced sample was blood, obtained after dendritic cell vaccination. The CDR3 region is CASSVLGGADTGELFF. The CDR3, as DNA: TGTGCCAGCAGTGTGTTAGGGGGGGCAGACACCGGGGAGCTGTTTTTT. Looking up the rest from reference TRBV2 and TRBJ2-2 gives the full variable domain: EPEVTQTPSHQVTQMGQEVILRCVPISNHLYFYWYRQILGQKVEFLVSFYNNEISEKSEIFDDQFSVERPDGSNFTLKIRSTKLEDSAMYFCASSVLGGADTGELFFGEGSRLTVL.